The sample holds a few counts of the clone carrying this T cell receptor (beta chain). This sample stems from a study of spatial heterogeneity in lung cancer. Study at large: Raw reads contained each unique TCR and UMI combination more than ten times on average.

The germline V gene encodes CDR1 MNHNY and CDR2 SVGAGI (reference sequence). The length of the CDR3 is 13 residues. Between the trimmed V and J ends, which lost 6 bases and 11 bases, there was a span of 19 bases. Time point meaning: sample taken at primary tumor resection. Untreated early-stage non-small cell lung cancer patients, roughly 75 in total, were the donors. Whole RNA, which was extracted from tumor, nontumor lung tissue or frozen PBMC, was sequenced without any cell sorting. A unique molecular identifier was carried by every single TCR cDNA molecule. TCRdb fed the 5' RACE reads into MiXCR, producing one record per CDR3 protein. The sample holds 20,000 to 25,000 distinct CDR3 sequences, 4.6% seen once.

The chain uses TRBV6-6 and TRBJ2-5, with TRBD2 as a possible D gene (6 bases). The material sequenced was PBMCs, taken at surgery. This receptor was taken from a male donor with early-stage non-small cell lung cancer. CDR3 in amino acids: CASSHSGVETQYF. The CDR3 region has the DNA TGTGCCAGCAGCCACTCGGGGGTGGAAACACAGTACTTC.